Below are 9 T cell receptor beta chains sequenced from a single sample in a study of cytomegalovirus exposure and HLA in healthy donors. PCR amplification relied on 60 Vbeta primers (plus 13 Jbeta primers). Sequencing was performed with immunoSEQ multiplex PCR; in TCRdb, only in-frame clones are kept and a portion is missing. This table has almost 200,000 clones, 79% appearing once. The specimen sequenced was PBMCs. All receptors come from a woman in her twenties or thirties in good health and CMV-seropositive.

The V gene is TRBV4-3, the J gene TRBJ1-2; 7 bases align to TRBD1. The CDR3 runs to 16 residues. CDR1 LGHNA and CDR2 YSLEER come from the germline V gene. V trimming: 3 bases; J trimming: 7 bases; junction bases outside the gene matches: 14. DNA of the CDR3: TGCGCCAGCAGCCACCTCTCCCAAGGGGGCCAGGGTGGCTACACCTTC. Translating it yields CASSHLSQGGQGGYTF.

A few counts support this clone. The CDR3 reads CASSDPSVSYEQYF. The CDR3 nucleotides are TGTGCCAGTAGCGATCCTAGTGTTTCCTACGAGCAGTACTTC. The chain has TRBV19 and TRBJ2-7; D is ambiguous. Trimming removed 6 bases from V and 1 base from J, with 13 bases in between. Germline V gene lookup returns CDR1 LNHDA and CDR2 SQIVND (reference sequence). CDR3 length: 14 residues. The full variable domain, in which reference TRBV19 and TRBJ2-7 provide the parts outside the CDR3, is DGGITQSPKYLFRKEGQNVTLSCEQNLNHDAMYWYRQDPGQGLRLIYYSQIVNDFQKGDIAEGYSVSREKKESFPLTVTSAQKNPTAFYLCASSDPSVSYEQYFGPGTRLTVT.

This chain joins TRBV12-5 and TRBJ2-7; 8 bases are a match to TRBD1. This CDR3 has 15 residues. V lost 2 bases, J lost 3 bases, and 6 bases stayed unmatched. Germline CDR1 LGHNT, CDR2 FRNRAP. CDR3 in DNA: TGTGCTAGTGGTTTGTCGGACAGGGACATCTACGAGCAGTACTTC. This sequence encodes CASGLSDRDIYEQYF.

The chain combines TRBV14 with TRBJ2-7; TRBD2 aligns across 10 bases. CDR1 SGHDN and CDR2 FVKESK come from the germline V gene. The V and J ends lost 0 bases and 3 bases, in that order; junction bases with no gene match: 11. The length of the CDR3 is 18 residues. The CDR3 nucleotides are TGTGCCAGCAGCCAAGATCAGCACCTAGCGGGGGTAGGCTACGAGCAGTACTTC. Protein product: CASSQDQHLAGVGYEQYF. Filled out from reference TRBV14 and TRBJ2-7, the complete variable domain reads EAGVTQFPSHSVIEKGQTVTLRCDPISGHDNLYWYRRVMGKEIKFLLHFVKESKQDESGMPNNRFLAERTGGTYSTLKVQPAELEDSGVYFCASSQDQHLAGVGYEQYFGPGTRLTVT.

CDR3 protein: CASSPGQVVANTGELFF. The CDR3 region has the DNA TGCGCCAGCAGCCCCGGACAGGTCGTAGCGAACACCGGGGAGCTGTTTTTT. This sequence joins TRBV4-1 and TRBJ2-2, with TRBD1 matching 7 bases. V lost 4 bases to trimming and J lost 0 bases; unmatched junction nucleotides: 8. Germline-derived CDR1 and CDR2 are MGHRA and YSYEKL. This CDR3 is 17 amino acids long.

The V gene is TRBV7-6, the J gene TRBJ1-4; 8 bases are a match to TRBD1. Trimming took 5 bases from V and 8 from J; bases not matched to a gene: 10. CDR1 and CDR2 from the germline V gene are SGHVS and FNYEAQ. This CDR3 spans 15 amino acids. The DNA of the CDR3 is TGTGCCAGCAGCATAACCGGGACAGGCGGCGAAAAACTGTTTTTT. Its translation: CASSITGTGGEKLFF.

This sequence joins TRBV9 and TRBJ2-7; D possibly corresponds to TRBD1 (6 bases). The germline gives CDR1 SGDLS, CDR2 YYNGEE. The CDR3 totals 16 residues. V shed 0 bases and J shed 6 bases, with 19 bases lying between them. This CDR3 reads CASSVELLPGESEQYF. CDR3 DNA sequence: TGTGCCAGCAGCGTAGAACTCCTCCCAGGGGAGAGCGAGCAGTACTTC.

In nucleotides, the CDR3 is TGTGCCAGCTCCCGGGTTGAACAGGGGAATAATGAAAAACTGTTTTTT. Protein: CASSRVEQGNNEKLFF. The gene calls are TRBV18 and TRBJ1-4, with 7 positions matching TRBD1. The ends lost 6 bases at V and 4 bases at J; junction bases unmatched: 11. Germline CDR1 reads KGHSH; CDR2 reads LQKENI. The CDR3 runs to 16 residues.

The rearrangement links TRBV11-2 to TRBJ2-2; possible D gene TRBD2, 6 bases. Per germline, CDR1 SGHAT and CDR2 FQNNGV. The ends were cut back, 1 base at V and 1 base at J, with 10 bases in the middle. The CDR3 totals 16 residues. This CDR3 reads CASSLVAGKNTGELFF. The CDR3 region has the DNA TGTGCCAGCAGCTTAGTTGCGGGAAAGAACACCGGGGAGCTGTTTTTT. The entire variable domain, with the rest obtained from reference TRBV11-2 and TRBJ2-2, is as follows: EAGVAQSPRYKIIEKRQSVAFWCNPISGHATLYWYQQILGQGPKLLIQFQNNGVVDDSQLPKDRFSAERLKGVDSTLKIQPAKLEDSAVYLCASSLVAGKNTGELFFGEGSRLTVL.